The entry below gives a single T cell receptor beta chain sequence along with its context. This sample stems from a study of T cell changes during pregnancy in multiple sclerosis. In germline, CDR1 is MNHNS, CDR2 SASEGT. V was pared by 5 bases and J by 7 bases, with 7 bases of the junction left unmatched. The CDR3 totals 15 residues. Assay used: immunoSEQ multiplex PCR; TCRdb lists only in-frame clones, some missing. The table records nearly 50,000 clones, approximately 95% of them present only once. This chain uses TRBV6-1 with TRBJ2-2; TRBD1 aligns across 10 bases. Sequencing used CD4+ T cells from peripheral blood mononuclear cells, obtained in the first trimester of pregnancy. The origin of this receptor is a female donor with multiple sclerosis, enrolled in a pregnancy study. CDR3 amino acids: CASSITGTGVGELFF. In DNA, the CDR3 is TGTGCCAGCAGTATTACCGGGACAGGGGTCGGGGAGCTGTTTTTT.